This T cell receptor beta chain came from a study of regulatory T cells in long-lasting Graves disease (dated by TCRdb to 2020 to 2022). At the level of the whole study: Antithyroid drugs had been taken for less than 3 months by newly diagnosed Graves' disease patients. The study was registered as a clinical trial and conducted in China. A total of around 35 samples were covered by TCR sequencing, comprising approximately 13 persistent and around 20 newly diagnosed Graves' disease patients. Persistent Graves' disease patients were compared with newly diagnosed Graves' disease patients by peripheral blood TCR sequencing and RNA sequencing. Overall study results and their limits: Compared with newly diagnosed patients, persistent Graves' disease patients had lower TCR Shannon entropy and fewer highly expanded clones, which suggests clonal expansion. Because the primary lesion, thyroid tissue, could not be accessed, the study looked at peripheral blood alone. As a limitation, the authors acknowledged that the small sample size may reduce accuracy. Patients with persistent disease shared more public clonotypes (approximately 2,500) than newly diagnosed patients did (about 970). Sequencing and analysis were limited to the TCR beta chain. Persistent disease showed preferential use of TRBV28, TRBJ1-2 and TRBJ2-5, whereas newly diagnosed disease favored TRBV20-1 and TRBJ2-1.

Comments on this clonotype: Its antigen remains unidentified. A much larger clone sits a single nucleotide away, making a read error possible.

Interpreted using the paper, the time point label stands for: newly diagnosed GD, antithyroid drugs for less than 3 months. For both TCR sequencing and RNA sequencing, RNA was extracted from PBMCs using TRIzol. The diagnosis of Graves' disease was made according to American Thyroid Association guidelines. Patients were recruited from an endocrinology department in Xi'an, China. Each patient gave about 9.1 milliliters of peripheral blood, collected in an EDTA anticoagulant tube. Ficoll Paque Plus density gradient separation was used to isolate PBMCs, and no further T cell sorting was performed. An Agilent 2100 Bioanalyzer and agarose gel were used to check RNA quality, while a NanoDrop 2000 measured RNA concentration. The receptor library was made with multiplex PCR. The run used an Illumina HiSeq 4000. iRepertoire HTBI primers and Arm-PCR amplification of CDR3 regions were used to construct TCR beta libraries. Before sequencing, the PCR products went through gel purification. Under the source paper's analysis protocol: Across samples, fewer than 70 TRBV and 12 to 15 TRBJ segments were identified and used for gene usage analysis of CDR3 amino acid clonotypes. COPE and FqMerger were used to merge filtered high-quality paired reads into contigs. BLAST was used to align contigs to the IMGT TRBV, TRBD and TRBJ reference genes, and CDR3 was defined following IMGT. Any clonotype with a frequency above 0.1% was classified as a highly expanded clone. Shannon entropy was used to measure repertoire diversity, and the Gini coefficient was used to measure V-J evenness. Clonotypes shared by more than one individual were considered public. TCRdb reprocessing: public reads trimmed at Q25 with fastp, clones called with MiXCR, in-frame beta chains kept. Identical CDR3 proteins give one entry, which carries the most common genes and DNA. The authors' filters were not applied to this entry. The sample table records about 460,000 distinct CDR3 sequences; approximately 15% of these occur just once. Around a sixth of the sample is in the top ten clones.

The germline V gene sets CDR1 to MDHEN and CDR2 to SYDVKM. Inclusive of the bounding cysteine and phenylalanine, the CDR3 is 14 residues long. Only the CDR3 part of the read is kept: 42 bases, read in frame from the first base. The trim is 6 bases for V and 3 bases for J, with a gap of 15 bases between the germline ends. These data are also associated with another study on T cells in Graves' hyperthyroidism and ophthalmopathy. The second study's paper adds: A patient counted as having stable Graves' hyperthyroidism if no progression to ophthalmopathy occurred over 18 months of follow-up. Hyperthyroidism patients were aged 18 to 65 years and newly diagnosed, with disease duration of less than 2 months. The study excluded patients with uncontrolled infections, other autoimmune diseases, pregnancy or lactation. Diagnoses were established on the basis of clinical symptoms, serum thyroxine and TRAb, thyroid ultrasound, and orbital computed tomography. The first round of RT-PCR for the TCR CDR3 was performed with the HTBI primer set and the Qiagen OneStep RT-PCR kit. Blood samples also contained most of the expanded thyroid clonotypes (frequency above 0.001), which suggests that blood repertoires may reflect thyroid immune responses. In cross-validation, a model built on a 13 V-J signature told ophthalmopathy apart from stable hyperthyroidism with approximately 90% sensitivity and about 81% specificity, and in testing the same model reached 80%/75%. In validation, progression to ophthalmopathy was predicted by the model with almost 71% sensitivity and around 76% specificity, a median of 6.5 months before onset. A discovery cohort of fewer than 110 patients, approximately 44 with Graves' ophthalmopathy and approximately 57 with stable Graves' hyperthyroidism, was used to find distinguishing TCR V-J signatures. Whether ophthalmopathy could be predicted prospectively was tested in an independent validation cohort made up of about 18 hyperthyroidism patients plus 17 patients who later progressed to ophthalmopathy. For training and testing, the 100 or so patients in the discovery cohort were randomly divided in a 7:3 ratio. The study also compared thyroid tissue and blood T-cell repertoires from roughly six Graves' hyperthyroidism patients. After sampling, hyperthyroidism patients received methimazole starting at 30 mg daily, and ophthalmopathy patients received high-dose intravenous methylprednisolone. Libraries were constructed in a second round of multiplex PCR, after which size selection and purification were performed. Paired-end sequencing of the libraries was performed with 100 bp reads on an Illumina HiSeq2000. Raw data were processed with SOAPnuke, discarding reads with adapters, uncalled bases, mean Phred below 15, or no exact constant-primer or identifier match. COPE v1.2.5 was used to merge the high-quality paired reads, and each unique nucleotide sequence was defined as a clonotype. Clonotypes were aligned to IMGT TRBV, TRBD and TRBJ reference segments using MiTCR v1.1. Only V-J combinations with frequency above 0.0001, covering 99% to 99.2% of repertoires, were analysed. The TCS score was defined as F50 (clonal expansion) divided by E x V (chaos), with BLOSUM62-based TCRdist calculated between CDR3 peptides within each V-J. Welch's t-statistics and random forest reduced roughly 500 V-J features to around 14, which were used in a naive Bayes classifier (R e1071). No statistical method was used to fix the sample size in advance, and group allocation was not hidden from the investigators. According to the paper, TCR Vbeta CDR3 sequencing was carried out on about 140 peripheral blood samples, which came from 40 to 45 ophthalmopathy, 70 to 80 hyperthyroidism and some 17 progressor patients.

The sequence is built from TRBV28 and TRBJ2-7; too little of a D gene remains to name it. The TCR comes from a woman aged 45-60 years with Graves disease. Donor details come from another sample of the same person, matched by shared clones. The sample in question was peripheral blood mononuclear cells (PBMCs), obtained at new diagnosis, from a patient treated with antithyroid drugs. The nucleotide sequence is given as TGTGCCAGCAGAACTGGCTTTACTGGCTACGAGCAGTACTTC. Translated, it gives CASRTGFTGYEQYF. Extended through the reference TRBV28 and TRBJ2-7 proteins, this CDR3 yields the full variable domain: DVKVTQSSRYLVKRTGEKVFLECVQDMDHENMFWYRQDPGLGLRLIYFSYDVKMKEKGDIPEGYSVSREKKERFSLILESASTNQTSMYLCASRTGFTGYEQYFGPGTRLTVT.